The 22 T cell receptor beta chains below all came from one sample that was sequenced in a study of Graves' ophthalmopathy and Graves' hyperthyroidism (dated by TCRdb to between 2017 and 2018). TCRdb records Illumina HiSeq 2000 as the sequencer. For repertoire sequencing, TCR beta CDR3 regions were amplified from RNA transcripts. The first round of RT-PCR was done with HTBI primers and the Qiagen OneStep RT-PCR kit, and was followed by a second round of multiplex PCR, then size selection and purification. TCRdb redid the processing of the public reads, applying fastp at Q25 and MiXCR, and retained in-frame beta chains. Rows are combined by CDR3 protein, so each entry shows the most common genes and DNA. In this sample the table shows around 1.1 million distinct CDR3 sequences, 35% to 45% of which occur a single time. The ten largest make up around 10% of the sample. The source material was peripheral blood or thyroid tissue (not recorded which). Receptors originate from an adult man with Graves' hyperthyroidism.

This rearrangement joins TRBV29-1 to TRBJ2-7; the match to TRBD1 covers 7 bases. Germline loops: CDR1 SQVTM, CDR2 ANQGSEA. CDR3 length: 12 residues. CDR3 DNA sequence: TGCAGACGCTCAGGGGGATCCTACGAGCAGTACTTC. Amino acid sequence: CRRSGGSYEQYF.

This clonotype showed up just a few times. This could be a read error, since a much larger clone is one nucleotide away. CDR3 bases: TGTGCCATCAGTCAGCGGGGCCAAGAGACCCAGTACTTC. Translated, it gives CAISQRGQETQYF. The chain is built from TRBV10-3 and TRBJ2-5; 7 nucleotides match TRBD2. The CDR3 contains 13 residues. J lost 1 base, V lost 5 bases, and 1 base had no gene match. The V gene's germline CDR1 is ENHRY and CDR2 SYGVKD.

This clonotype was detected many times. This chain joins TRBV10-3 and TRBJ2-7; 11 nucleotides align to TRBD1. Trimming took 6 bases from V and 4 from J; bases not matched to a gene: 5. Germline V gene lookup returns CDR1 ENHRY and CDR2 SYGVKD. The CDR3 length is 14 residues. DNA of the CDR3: TGTGCCATCAGGGACAGGGGGCGGCCATACGAGCAGTACTTC. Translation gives CAIRDRGRPYEQYF.

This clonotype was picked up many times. CDR3 protein: CASSGLPGNTIYF. The DNA for the CDR3 is TGTGCCAGCTCAGGGCTCCCTGGAAACACCATATATTTT. This chain connects TRBV2 to TRBJ1-3; D may be TRBD1 (5 bases). Germline loops: CDR1 SNHLY, CDR2 FYNNEI. The CDR3 is 13 residues long. Trimming took 8 bases from V and 2 from J, leaving 10 bases between them.

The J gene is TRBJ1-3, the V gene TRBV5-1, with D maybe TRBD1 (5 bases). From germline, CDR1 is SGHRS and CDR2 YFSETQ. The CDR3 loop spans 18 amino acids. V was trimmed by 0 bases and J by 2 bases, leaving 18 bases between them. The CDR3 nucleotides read TGCGCCAGCAGCTTGGCCGATGCAGGGCGGTTTACTGGAAACACCATATATTTT. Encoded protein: CASSLADAGRFTGNTIYF.

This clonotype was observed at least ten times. CDR3 sequence: CASSSHGQGVGYTF. CDR3 nucleotides: TGTGCCAGCAGCTCCCATGGCCAGGGGGTTGGCTACACCTTC. The J gene is TRBJ1-2, the V gene TRBV7-2, with TRBD1 matching 7 bases. The germline V gene has CDR1 SGHTA and CDR2 FQGNSA. The CDR3 has 14 amino acids. J was trimmed by 7 bases and V by 4 bases; bases with no gene match: 9.

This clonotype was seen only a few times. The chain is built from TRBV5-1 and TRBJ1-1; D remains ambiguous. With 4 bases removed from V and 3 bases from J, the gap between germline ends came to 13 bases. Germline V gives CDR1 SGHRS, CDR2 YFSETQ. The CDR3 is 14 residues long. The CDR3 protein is CASSPQSVYTEAFF. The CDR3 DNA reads TGCGCCAGCAGCCCGCAGTCCGTCTACACTGAAGCTTTCTTT.

Here the CDR3 DNA reads TGTGCCAGCAGTTTTATCTCCGGGACGCAGACCCAGTACTTC. Translation: CASSFISGTQTQYF. This chain connects TRBV7-9 to TRBJ2-5; D tentatively reads TRBD1 or TRBD2 (5 bases each). Germline V gives CDR1 SEHNR, CDR2 FQNEAQ (reference sequence). This CDR3 is 14 amino acids long. V dropped 6 bases and J dropped 6 bases, with 17 bases sitting between them.

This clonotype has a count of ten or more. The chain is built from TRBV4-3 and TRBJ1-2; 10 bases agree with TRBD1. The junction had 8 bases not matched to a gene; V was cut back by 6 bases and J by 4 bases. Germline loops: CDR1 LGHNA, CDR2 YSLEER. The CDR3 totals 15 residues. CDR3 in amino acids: CASRAGTGAAYGYTF. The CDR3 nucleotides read TGCGCCAGCAGGGCAGGGACAGGGGCTGCCTATGGCTACACCTTC.

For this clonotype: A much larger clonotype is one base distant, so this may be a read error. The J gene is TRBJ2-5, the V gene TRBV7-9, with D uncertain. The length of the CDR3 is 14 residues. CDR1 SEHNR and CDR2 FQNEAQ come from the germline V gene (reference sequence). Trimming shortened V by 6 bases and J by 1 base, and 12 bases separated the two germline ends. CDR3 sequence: CASRGSFPQETQYF. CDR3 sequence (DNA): TGTGCCAGCAGGGGTAGTTTCCCCCAAGAGACCCAGTACTTC.

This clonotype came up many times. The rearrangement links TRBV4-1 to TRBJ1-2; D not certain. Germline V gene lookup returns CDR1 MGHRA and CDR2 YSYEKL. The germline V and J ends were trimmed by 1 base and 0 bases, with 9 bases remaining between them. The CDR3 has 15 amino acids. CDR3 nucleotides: TGCGCCAGCAGCCAAGGCAGGCGAGCTAACTATGGCTACACCTTC. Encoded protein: CASSQGRRANYGYTF.

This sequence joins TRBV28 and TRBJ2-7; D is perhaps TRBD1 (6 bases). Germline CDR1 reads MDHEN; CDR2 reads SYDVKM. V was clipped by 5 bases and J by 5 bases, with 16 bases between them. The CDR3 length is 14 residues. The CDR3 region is CASSQQGYNDEQYF. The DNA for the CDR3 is TGTGCCAGCAGTCAACAGGGTTACAACGACGAGCAGTACTTC.

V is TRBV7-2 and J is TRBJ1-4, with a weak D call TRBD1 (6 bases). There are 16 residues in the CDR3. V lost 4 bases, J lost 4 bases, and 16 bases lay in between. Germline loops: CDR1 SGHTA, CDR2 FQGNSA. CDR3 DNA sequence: TGTGCCAGCAGCTCCGAGGGGGGGACCTTTAATGAAAAACTGTTTTTT. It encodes CASSSEGGTFNEKLFF.

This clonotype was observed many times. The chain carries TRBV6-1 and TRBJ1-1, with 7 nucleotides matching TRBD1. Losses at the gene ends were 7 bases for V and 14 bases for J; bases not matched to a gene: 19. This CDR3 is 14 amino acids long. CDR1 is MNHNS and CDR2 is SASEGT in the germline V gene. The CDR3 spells CASTGRGRGDLLFF. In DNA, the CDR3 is TGTGCCAGCACGGGAAGGGGGCGTGGGGACCTTCTATTCTTT.

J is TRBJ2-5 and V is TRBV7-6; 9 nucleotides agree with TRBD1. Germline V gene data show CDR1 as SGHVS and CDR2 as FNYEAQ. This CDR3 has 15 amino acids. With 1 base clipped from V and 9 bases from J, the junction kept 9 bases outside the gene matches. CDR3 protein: CASSLGAGQGEPQYF. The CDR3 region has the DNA TGTGCCAGCAGCTTAGGCGCGGGACAGGGTGAGCCCCAGTACTTC.

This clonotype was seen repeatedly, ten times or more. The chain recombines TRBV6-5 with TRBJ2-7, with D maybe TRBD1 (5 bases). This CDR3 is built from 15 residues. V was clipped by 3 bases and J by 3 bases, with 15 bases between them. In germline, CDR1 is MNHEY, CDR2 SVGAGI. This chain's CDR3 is CASSYSINQGYEQYF. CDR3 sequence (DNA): TGTGCCAGCAGTTATTCCATTAATCAGGGCTACGAGCAGTACTTC.

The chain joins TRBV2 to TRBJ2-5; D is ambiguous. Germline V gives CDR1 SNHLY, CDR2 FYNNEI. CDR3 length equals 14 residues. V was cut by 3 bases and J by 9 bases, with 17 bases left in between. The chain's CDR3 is CASSEGNSNQPQYF. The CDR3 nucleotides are TGTGCCAGCAGTGAGGGGAATAGCAATCAGCCCCAGTACTTC.

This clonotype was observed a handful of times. The CDR3 bases are TGTGCCAGTAGTCCTAGGACTAGCGGGGGAGCCATGAACACCGGGGAGCTGTTTTTT. As protein: CASSPRTSGGAMNTGELFF. The chain couples TRBV19 to TRBJ2-2; 13 bases are a match to TRBD2. This CDR3 has 19 residues. V lost 5 bases to trimming and J lost 1 base; unmatched junction nucleotides: 10. Germline CDR1 reads LNHDA; CDR2 reads SQIVND (reference sequence).

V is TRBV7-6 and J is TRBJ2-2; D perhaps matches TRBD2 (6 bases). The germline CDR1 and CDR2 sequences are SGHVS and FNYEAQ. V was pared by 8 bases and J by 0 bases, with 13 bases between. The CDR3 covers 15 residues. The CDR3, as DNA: TGTGCCAGCGGGGGAGGAGGGTCGAACACCGGGGAGCTGTTTTTT. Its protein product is CASGGGGSNTGELFF.

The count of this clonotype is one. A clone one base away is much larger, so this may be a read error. Here the CDR3 DNA reads TGTGCCAGCAGCGAGGCTAGCGGCGCGCTGAAAGAGACCCGGTACTTC. It codes for CASSEASGALKETRYF. This rearrangement joins TRBV9 to TRBJ2-5; 7 positions match TRBD2. The germline V gene has CDR1 SGDLS and CDR2 YYNGEE. The CDR3 length is 16 residues.

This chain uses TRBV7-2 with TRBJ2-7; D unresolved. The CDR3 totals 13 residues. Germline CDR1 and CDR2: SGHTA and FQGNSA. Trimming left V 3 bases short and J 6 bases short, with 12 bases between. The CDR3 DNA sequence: TGTGCCAGCAGCTTGACCATATCACGCGAGCAGTACTTC. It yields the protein CASSLTISREQYF.

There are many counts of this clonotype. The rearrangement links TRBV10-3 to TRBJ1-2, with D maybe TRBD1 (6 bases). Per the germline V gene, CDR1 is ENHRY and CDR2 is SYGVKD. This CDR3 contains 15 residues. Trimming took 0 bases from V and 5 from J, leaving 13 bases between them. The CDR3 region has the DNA TGTGCCATCAGTGAGTCGCAGGGGTTGGGATATGGCTACACCTTC. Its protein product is CAISESQGLGYGYTF.